Following are 9 T cell receptor beta chains from one sample sequenced in a study of cytomegalovirus exposure and HLA in healthy donors. The PCR used 60 Vbeta and 13 Jbeta primers. Assay: immunoSEQ multiplex PCR; the TCRdb copy retains only in-frame clones and omits some. The table has under 150,000 clones, around four fifths seen once. Sequenced sample: PBMCs. The receptors derive from a woman aged 40 to 55 in good health and CMV-seropositive.

The J gene is TRBJ1-1, the V gene TRBV5-1; 7 bases are shared with TRBD1. Per germline, CDR1 SGHRS and CDR2 YFSETQ. CDR3 length: 14 residues. With V trimmed by 2 bases and J by 1 base, 2 bases remained unmatched. The CDR3 is CASSFGTENTEAFF. The CDR3 region has the DNA TGCGCCAGCAGCTTCGGGACAGAGAACACTGAAGCTTTCTTT.

This chain connects TRBV5-1 to TRBJ2-5; 12 bases match TRBD1. J gave up 4 bases and V 4 bases, and 11 bases lay outside the gene matches. The CDR3 is made up of 17 amino acids. Germline values: CDR1 SGHRS, CDR2 YFSETQ. The CDR3 nucleotides read TGCGCCAGCAGCCCCGGCCTGGGACAGGGGGCGGGAGAGACCCAGTACTTC. It is translated as CASSPGLGQGAGETQYF.

The chain carries TRBV5-1 and TRBJ2-3; TRBD1 matches 7 bases. Per the germline V gene, CDR1 is SGHRS and CDR2 is YFSETQ. The junction had 8 bases not matched to a gene; V was cut back by 4 bases and J by 9 bases. CDR3 size: 13 residues. The CDR3 sequence is CASSRGGPETQYF. CDR3 DNA sequence: TGCGCCAGCAGCCGAGGGGGCCCCGAAACGCAGTATTTT.

V usage is TRBV18 and J usage is TRBJ2-5; 7 bases agree with TRBD1. Germline trimming cut 5 bases from V and 2 bases from J; bases unmatched to any gene: 11. Germline CDR1 KGHSH, CDR2 LQKENI. The CDR3 contains 16 residues. The chain's CDR3 is CASSTGVGTAQETQYF. Here the CDR3 DNA reads TGTGCCAGCTCAACCGGAGTTGGGACAGCACAAGAGACCCAGTACTTC.

As for this clone: Other nucleotide sequences in the sample specify the same CDR3. V is TRBV7-2 and J is TRBJ2-2; D perhaps matches TRBD2 (6 bases). Looked up from germline, CDR1 is SGHTA and CDR2 is FQGNSA. V was trimmed by 4 bases and J by 5 bases, leaving 8 bases between them. This CDR3 has 13 amino acids. As DNA, the CDR3 is TGTGCCAGCAGCTATGGGAGGACCGGGGAGCTGTTTTTT. Translating it yields CASSYGRTGELFF.

The CDR3 loop is CASCSQGGQPQHF. Here the CDR3 DNA reads TGTGCCAGCTGTTCACAGGGGGGCCAGCCCCAGCATTTT. The V gene is TRBV6-1, the J gene TRBJ1-5; 8 bases are a match to TRBD1. V trimming: 8 bases; J trimming: 7 bases; junction bases outside the gene matches: 7. The V gene's germline CDR1 is MNHNS and CDR2 SASEGT. The CDR3 spans 13 residues.

This clone was seen only once. The chain couples TRBV29-1 to TRBJ2-5, with D tentatively TRBD2 (6 bases). Looked up from germline, CDR1 is SQVTM and CDR2 is ANQGSEA. The ends were cut back, 6 bases at V and 5 bases at J, with 16 bases in the middle. This CDR3 comprises 13 residues. CDR3 nucleotide sequence: TGCAGCGTGAGTGGGGGGACGGGGGAGACCCAGTACTTC. This sequence encodes CSVSGGTGETQYF.

The chain links TRBV11-2 to TRBJ2-2, with D perhaps TRBD1 (5 bases). Germline CDR1 SGHAT, CDR2 FQNNGV. The CDR3 consists of 15 residues. Trimming stripped 2 bases from V and 5 bases from J, with 12 bases between. The chain's CDR3 is CASSLRAGKTGELFF. The CDR3 DNA sequence: TGTGCCAGCAGCTTAAGGGCAGGGAAGACCGGGGAGCTGTTTTTT. The full variable domain, its missing parts supplied by reference TRBV11-2 and TRBJ2-2, is EAGVAQSPRYKIIEKRQSVAFWCNPISGHATLYWYQQILGQGPKLLIQFQNNGVVDDSQLPKDRFSAERLKGVDSTLKIQPAKLEDSAVYLCASSLRAGKTGELFFGEGSRLTVL.

V gene TRBV28 combines with J gene TRBJ2-1; 7 bases align to TRBD1. The V and J ends lost 5 bases and 8 bases, in that order; junction bases with no gene match: 9. The CDR3 is 14 amino acids. CDR1 is MDHEN, CDR2 SYDVKM, per germline. CDR3 in DNA: TGTGCCAGCAGTCCGTGGACAGGCAGCGATGAGCAGTTCTTC. Translating gives CASSPWTGSDEQFF.